This T cell receptor (beta chain) was identified in a study of regulatory T cells in long-lasting Graves disease. Regarding the study as a whole: Samples came from peripheral blood alone, without thyroid tissue.

Time point of the sample: newly diagnosed GD, antithyroid drugs for less than 3 months. With RNA extracted from PBMCs as input, the TCR library was made. In building TCR beta libraries, iRepertoire HTBI primers were used together with Arm-PCR of CDR3 regions. TCRdb recomputed calls from the multiplex PCR reads with MiXCR, one row per CDR3 protein. This sample has 550,000 to 700,000 distinct CDR3 sequences; roughly 16% occur once, and the top ten carry about 12%. Germline lookup yields CDR1 MNHEY and CDR2 SMNVEV (reference sequence). V was cut by 5 bases and J by 9 bases, with 11 bases left in between. The CDR3 extends over 12 amino acids. This clonotype was counted at least ten times. Antigen: not known. These data were also reused for a study on T cells in Graves' hyperthyroidism and ophthalmopathy.

The sequenced sample was peripheral blood mononuclear cells (PBMCs), obtained at new diagnosis, from a patient treated with antithyroid drugs. V is TRBV27 and J is TRBJ2-1; unclear D gene. The receptor was isolated from a man between 18 and 35 years old with Graves disease. CDR3 in amino acids: CASSPIVGEQFF. The CDR3 coding sequence is TGTGCCAGCAGTCCCATAGTCGGTGAGCAGTTCTTC.